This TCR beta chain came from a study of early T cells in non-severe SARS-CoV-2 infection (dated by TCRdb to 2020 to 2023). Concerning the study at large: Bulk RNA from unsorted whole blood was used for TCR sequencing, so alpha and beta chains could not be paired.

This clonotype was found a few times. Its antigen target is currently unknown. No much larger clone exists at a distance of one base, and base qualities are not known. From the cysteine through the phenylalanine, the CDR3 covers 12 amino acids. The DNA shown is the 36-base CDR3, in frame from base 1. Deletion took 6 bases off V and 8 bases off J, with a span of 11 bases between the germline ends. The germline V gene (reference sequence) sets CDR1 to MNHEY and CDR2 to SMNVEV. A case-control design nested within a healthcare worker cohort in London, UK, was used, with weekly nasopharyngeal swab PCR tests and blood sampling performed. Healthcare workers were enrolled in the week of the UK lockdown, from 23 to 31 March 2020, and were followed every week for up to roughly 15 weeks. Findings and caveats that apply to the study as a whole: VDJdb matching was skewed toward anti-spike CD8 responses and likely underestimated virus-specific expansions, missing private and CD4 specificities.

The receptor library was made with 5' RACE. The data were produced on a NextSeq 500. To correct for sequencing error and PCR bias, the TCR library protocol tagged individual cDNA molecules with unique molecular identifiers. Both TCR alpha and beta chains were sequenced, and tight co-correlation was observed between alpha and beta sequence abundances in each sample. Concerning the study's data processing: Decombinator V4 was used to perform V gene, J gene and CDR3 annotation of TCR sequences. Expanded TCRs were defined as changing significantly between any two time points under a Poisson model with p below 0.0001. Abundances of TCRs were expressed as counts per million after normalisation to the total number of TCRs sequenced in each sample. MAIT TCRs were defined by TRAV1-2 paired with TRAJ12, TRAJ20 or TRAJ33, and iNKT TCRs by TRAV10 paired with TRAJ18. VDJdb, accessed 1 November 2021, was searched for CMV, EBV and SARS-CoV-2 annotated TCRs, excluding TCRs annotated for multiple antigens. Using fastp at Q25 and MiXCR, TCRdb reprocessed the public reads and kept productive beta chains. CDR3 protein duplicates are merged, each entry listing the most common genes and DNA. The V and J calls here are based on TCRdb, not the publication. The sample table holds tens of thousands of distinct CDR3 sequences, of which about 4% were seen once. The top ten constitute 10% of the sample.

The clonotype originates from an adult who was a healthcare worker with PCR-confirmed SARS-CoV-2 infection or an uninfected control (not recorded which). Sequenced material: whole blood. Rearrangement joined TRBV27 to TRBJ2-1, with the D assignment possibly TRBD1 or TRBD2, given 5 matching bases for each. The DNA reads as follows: TGTGCCAGCAGGGTCGGGGCGTATGAGCAGTTCTTC. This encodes CASRVGAYEQFF.